Listed below are T cell receptor beta chains from one sample, sequenced in a study of T cells in Graves' hyperthyroidism and ophthalmopathy. Via MiXCR, TCRdb re-called the multiplex PCR reads, giving one row per CDR3 protein. The repertoire holds roughly 500,000 distinct CDR3 sequences, with around 14% as singletons. The sequenced sample was blood. These receptors came from a woman aged 25 to 45 with Graves' hyperthyroidism that later progressed to Graves' ophthalmopathy. The CDR3 runs from the conserved cysteine through the conserved F or W. The D gene is left open where the match is weak. Only part of the rows carry a size: once, few, many, or a class if the clone is expanded.

>TRBJ1-2|NA|TRBV13|TRBD1
TGTGCCAGCAGCTTCCGGGACAGGGACCATGGCTACACCTTC
CASSFRDRDHGYTF
>TRBJ1-1|NA|TRBV4-1|NA
TGCGCCAGCCGCCATCCTTTAAGGGGAGGTGACACTGAAGCTTTCTTT
CASRHPLRGGDTEAFF
>TRBJ2-5|few|TRBV30|TRBD2
TGTGCCTGGAGTGTAGCGAACCTAGCGGGAGTAGAGACCCAGTACTTC
CAWSVANLAGVETQYF
>TRBJ1-6|many|TRBV3-1|NA
TGTGCCAGCAGCCAAGATTGGGGTGTTAATTCACCCCTCCACTTT
CASSQDWGVNSPLHF
>TRBJ2-3|many|TRBV12-3/TRBV12-4|NA
TGTGCCAGCAGTCCGACTAGCAGGGGGGGAGGCACAGATACGCAGTATTTT
CASSPTSRGGGTDTQYF
>TRBJ2-5|few|TRBV18|NA
TGTGCCAGCTCACCCACCCTAGCGTTATCGGAGACCCAGTACTTC
CASSPTLALSETQYF
>TRBJ2-1|many|TRBV12-5|TRBD1
TGTGCTAGTGGTTTGGGGGACAGGGTGGTTGAGCAGTTCTTC
CASGLGDRVVEQFF
>TRBJ2-1|many|TRBV5-6|TRBD2
TGTGCCAGCATCCCAGTGGGAGGGAACTACAATGAGCAGTTCTTC
CASIPVGGNYNEQFF
>TRBJ2-1|few|TRBV20-1|TRBD2
TGCAGTGCTAGGCGACCCTCTAGCGGGATTAACAATGAGCAGTTCTTC
CSARRPSSGINNEQFF
>TRBJ2-3|few|TRBV7-9|NA
TGTGCCAGCAGCTTGCGGGCTAGCGGCACAGATACGCAGTATTTT
CASSLRASGTDTQYF
>TRBJ2-1|many|TRBV11-3|TRBD2
TGTGCCAGCAGCTGGAATAGCGGGACCAACTCCTACAATGAGCAGTTCTTC
CASSWNSGTNSYNEQFF
>TRBJ2-3|many|TRBV7-9|NA
TGTGCCAGCAGCTCATCCCCTTCATTTAGCACAGATACGCAGTATTTT
CASSSSPSFSTDTQYF
>TRBJ1-1|many|TRBV2|NA
TGTGCCAGCAGTGAGGAGGGGGAGGCTTTCTTT
CASSEEGEAFF
>TRBJ1-2|few|TRBV7-9|NA
TGTGCCAGCATCCCCAAGGACTCTTACTCTGGAGGAGGCTACACCTTC
CASIPKDSYSGGGYTF